This TCR beta chain was documented in a study of cytomegalovirus exposure and HLA in healthy donors. Overall study: Researchers previously reported finding about 110 million unique TCR beta sequences from about 179 million T cells.

Use of 60 Vbeta and 13 Jbeta primers characterized the PCR. Profiled with immunoSEQ multiplex PCR; TCRdb holds only in-frame clones, not every one. The data contain 60,000 or so clones, 70% to 85% of them singletons. General study points: The study recorded 160 or so TCR beta chains that were cytomegalovirus-associated.

As to this clone: Its target is not known.

This CDR3 comprises 16 residues. Germline assignment: CDR1 SGHNT and CDR2 YYREEE (reference sequence). J gave up 2 bases and V 2 bases, and 8 bases lay outside the gene matches. The receptor was isolated from a middle-aged woman in good health and CMV-seropositive. V usage is TRBV5-4 and J usage is TRBJ2-3, with 7 positions matching TRBD1. The specimen sequenced was PBMCs. The CDR3 reads CASSFDREWHTDTQYF. For the CDR3, the DNA is TGTGCCAGCAGCTTTGACAGGGAGTGGCACACAGATACGCAGTATTTT.